One and the same sample provided the 15 T cell receptor beta chains below, sequenced in a study of shared clonotypes between healthy human individuals. Repertoires were generated with immunoSEQ multiplex PCR, while TCRdb's copy carries only in-frame clones and drops some. The profile shows 500,000 to 650,000 clones, roughly four fifths of them singletons. What was sequenced was PBMCs. All receptors come from a woman in her thirties or forties in good health. Some clones in this sample may be carry-over from other donors' samples.

The chain combines TRBV19 with TRBJ1-5; 7 nucleotides line up with TRBD1. V trimming: 7 bases; J trimming: 4 bases; junction bases outside the gene matches: 7. Germline-derived CDR1 and CDR2 are LNHDA and SQIVND (reference sequence). This CDR3 region has 14 residues. The CDR3 DNA reads as TGTGCCAGTAATCTTCAGACAGGGAATCAGCCCCAGCATTTT. Translating gives CASNLQTGNQPQHF. Full variable domain (outside the CDR3, taken from reference TRBV19 and TRBJ1-5): DGGITQSPKYLFRKEGQNVTLSCEQNLNHDAMYWYRQDPGQGLRLIYYSQIVNDFQKGDIAEGYSVSREKKESFPLTVTSAQKNPTAFYLCASNLQTGNQPQHFGDGTRLSIL.

The chain is built from TRBV10-1 and TRBJ1-5, with 7 bases identical to TRBD1. Trimming at V came to 4 bases and at J to 0 bases, leaving 15 bases not matched to a gene. Per germline, CDR1 WNHNN and CDR2 SYGVQD (reference sequence). CDR3 size: 19 residues. CDR3 sequence: CASSVSNRGVSYSNQPQHF. CDR3 nucleotides: TGCGCCAGCAGTGTATCTAACAGGGGAGTTTCCTATAGCAATCAGCCCCAGCATTTT.

On this clone itself: Other DNA sequences from this sample encode an identical CDR3 as well. The chain has TRBV20-1 and TRBJ1-2, with D unresolved. Germline V gives CDR1 DFQATT, CDR2 SNEGSKA (reference sequence). The V gene lost 2 bases and the J gene lost 5 bases, with 6 bases spanning the gap. The CDR3 has 11 amino acids. CDR3 DNA sequence: TGCAGTGCTAGAAACGGGTATGGCTACACCTTC. Translation gives CSARNGYGYTF.

The V call is TRBV19, the J call TRBJ2-3, with D possibly being TRBD2 (5 bases). Germline lookup yields CDR1 LNHDA and CDR2 SQIVND (reference sequence). Trimming took 7 bases from V and 4 from J, leaving 9 bases between them. This CDR3 has 12 amino acids. This chain's CDR3 is CASNSAADTQYF. The DNA of the CDR3 is TGTGCCAGTAATTCAGCGGCAGATACGCAGTATTTT.

Turning to this clone: A read error is likely here: a far larger clone is one base away. Other DNA sequences in the same sample also yield this CDR3. This chain uses TRBV4-2 with TRBJ1-2; D unclear. CDR1 and CDR2 (germline): LGHNA, YNFKEQ. The V and J ends lost 0 bases and 8 bases respectively, with 10 bases between them. This CDR3 spans 13 amino acids. The CDR3 nucleotides are TGTGCCAGCAGCCAAGAGTATCAAGGCGGCTACACCTTC. This codes for CASSQEYQGGYTF.

This clone was seen only once. The V gene is TRBV19, the J gene TRBJ1-4; the D is unclear. Trimming cost V 4 bases and J 13 bases, with 19 bases left between them. Germline CDR1 and CDR2: LNHDA and SQIVND (reference sequence). The length of the CDR3 is 14 residues. CDR3 loop: CASSTGFPPGRLFF. The CDR3 DNA reads as TGTGCCAGTAGTACGGGTTTTCCACCGGGCAGACTGTTTTTT.

Concerning this clone itself: A far larger clone is one base from this, pointing to a likely read error. This CDR3 fails to terminate in the conserved phenylalanine or tryptophan, so it likely reflects a read error. The chain has TRBV29-1 and TRBJ1-2; D unclear. Trimming took 4 bases from V and 4 from J, leaving 16 bases between them. The CDR3 has 14 amino acids. The germline CDR1 and CDR2 sequences are SQVTM and ANQGSEA. CDR3 in DNA: TGCAGCGTTGTGAGCGGGGATATGGGCTATGGCTACACCCTC. This translates into CSVVSGDMGYGYTL.

The V and J genes are TRBV18 and TRBJ2-7, with D tentatively TRBD1 (6 bases). With 1 base removed from V and 3 bases from J, the gap between germline ends came to 10 bases. Germline assignment: CDR1 KGHSH and CDR2 LQKENI. CDR3 length equals 14 residues. CDR3 bases: TGTGCCAGCTCACCACTCGCAGGGGACTACGAGCAGTACTTC. Protein sequence: CASSPLAGDYEQYF.

The chain uses TRBV6-5 and TRBJ2-7; unclear D gene. The CDR3 runs 13 residues. V was clipped by 2 bases and J by 7 bases, with 12 bases between them. Germline loops: CDR1 MNHEY, CDR2 SVGAGI. The CDR3 DNA sequence: TGTGCCAGCAGTTACGGCAGTTTGTTGGAGCAGTACTTC. Translation gives CASSYGSLLEQYF.

The rearrangement joins TRBV29-1 to TRBJ2-7; D not resolved. From germline, CDR1 is SQVTM and CDR2 ANQGSEA. The CDR3 runs to 12 residues. The V end was cut by 5 bases, the J end by 2 bases, with 10 bases between. CDR3: CSVQGLTYEQYF. The CDR3 DNA is TGCAGCGTTCAAGGGCTAACCTACGAGCAGTACTTC.

The V and J genes are TRBV5-4 and TRBJ2-2; TRBD2 aligns across 11 bases. The CDR3 sequence is 16 residues long. V shed 3 bases and J 4 bases; nucleotides not matched to a gene: 5. CDR1 and CDR2 (germline): SGHNT, YYREEE (reference sequence). Here the CDR3 DNA reads TGTGCCAGCAGCTCTCTAGCGGGAGGTTCCACCGGGGAGCTGTTTTTT. Translation gives CASSSLAGGSTGELFF.

This chain connects TRBV27 to TRBJ2-3; 8 bases align to TRBD1. Germline-derived CDR1 and CDR2 are MNHEY and SMNVEV (reference sequence). J lost 2 bases, V lost 9 bases, and 1 base had no gene match. The CDR3 sequence is 12 residues long. In nucleotides, the CDR3 is TGTGCCAGGGACAGGGACACAGATACGCAGTATTTT. Protein: CARDRDTDTQYF.

This clone was seen repeatedly, ten times or more. The chain employs TRBV19 and TRBJ1-5; maybe TRBD1 (6 bases). Germline lookup yields CDR1 LNHDA and CDR2 SQIVND (reference sequence). This CDR3 has 14 residues. The V end lost 2 bases, the J end lost 6 bases, and 11 bases lay between the germline ends. CDR3 bases: TGTGCCAGTAGTATAAGGGGGGAGCGTCAGCCCCAGCATTTT. Its translation is CASSIRGERQPQHF.

The gene calls are TRBV28 and TRBJ1-2; unclear D gene. V gave up 6 bases and J gave up 8 bases, with 13 bases separating them. The length of the CDR3 is 12 residues. Germline V CDR1 and CDR2: MDHEN, SYDVKM. CDR3 loop: CASRTPPGGYTF. The CDR3 bases are TGTGCCAGCAGGACTCCTCCCGGGGGCTACACCTTC.

Comments on this clone: Additional DNA sequences in this sample encode the identical CDR3. The chain employs TRBV29-1 and TRBJ2-1; D is perhaps TRBD1 (6 bases). This CDR3 contains 11 residues. Trimming removed 2 bases from V and 9 bases from J, with 8 bases in between. Per the germline V gene, CDR1 is SQVTM and CDR2 is ANQGSEA. This CDR3 reads CSVERGGEQFF. The CDR3 nucleotides are TGCAGCGTTGAAAGAGGGGGTGAGCAGTTCTTC.